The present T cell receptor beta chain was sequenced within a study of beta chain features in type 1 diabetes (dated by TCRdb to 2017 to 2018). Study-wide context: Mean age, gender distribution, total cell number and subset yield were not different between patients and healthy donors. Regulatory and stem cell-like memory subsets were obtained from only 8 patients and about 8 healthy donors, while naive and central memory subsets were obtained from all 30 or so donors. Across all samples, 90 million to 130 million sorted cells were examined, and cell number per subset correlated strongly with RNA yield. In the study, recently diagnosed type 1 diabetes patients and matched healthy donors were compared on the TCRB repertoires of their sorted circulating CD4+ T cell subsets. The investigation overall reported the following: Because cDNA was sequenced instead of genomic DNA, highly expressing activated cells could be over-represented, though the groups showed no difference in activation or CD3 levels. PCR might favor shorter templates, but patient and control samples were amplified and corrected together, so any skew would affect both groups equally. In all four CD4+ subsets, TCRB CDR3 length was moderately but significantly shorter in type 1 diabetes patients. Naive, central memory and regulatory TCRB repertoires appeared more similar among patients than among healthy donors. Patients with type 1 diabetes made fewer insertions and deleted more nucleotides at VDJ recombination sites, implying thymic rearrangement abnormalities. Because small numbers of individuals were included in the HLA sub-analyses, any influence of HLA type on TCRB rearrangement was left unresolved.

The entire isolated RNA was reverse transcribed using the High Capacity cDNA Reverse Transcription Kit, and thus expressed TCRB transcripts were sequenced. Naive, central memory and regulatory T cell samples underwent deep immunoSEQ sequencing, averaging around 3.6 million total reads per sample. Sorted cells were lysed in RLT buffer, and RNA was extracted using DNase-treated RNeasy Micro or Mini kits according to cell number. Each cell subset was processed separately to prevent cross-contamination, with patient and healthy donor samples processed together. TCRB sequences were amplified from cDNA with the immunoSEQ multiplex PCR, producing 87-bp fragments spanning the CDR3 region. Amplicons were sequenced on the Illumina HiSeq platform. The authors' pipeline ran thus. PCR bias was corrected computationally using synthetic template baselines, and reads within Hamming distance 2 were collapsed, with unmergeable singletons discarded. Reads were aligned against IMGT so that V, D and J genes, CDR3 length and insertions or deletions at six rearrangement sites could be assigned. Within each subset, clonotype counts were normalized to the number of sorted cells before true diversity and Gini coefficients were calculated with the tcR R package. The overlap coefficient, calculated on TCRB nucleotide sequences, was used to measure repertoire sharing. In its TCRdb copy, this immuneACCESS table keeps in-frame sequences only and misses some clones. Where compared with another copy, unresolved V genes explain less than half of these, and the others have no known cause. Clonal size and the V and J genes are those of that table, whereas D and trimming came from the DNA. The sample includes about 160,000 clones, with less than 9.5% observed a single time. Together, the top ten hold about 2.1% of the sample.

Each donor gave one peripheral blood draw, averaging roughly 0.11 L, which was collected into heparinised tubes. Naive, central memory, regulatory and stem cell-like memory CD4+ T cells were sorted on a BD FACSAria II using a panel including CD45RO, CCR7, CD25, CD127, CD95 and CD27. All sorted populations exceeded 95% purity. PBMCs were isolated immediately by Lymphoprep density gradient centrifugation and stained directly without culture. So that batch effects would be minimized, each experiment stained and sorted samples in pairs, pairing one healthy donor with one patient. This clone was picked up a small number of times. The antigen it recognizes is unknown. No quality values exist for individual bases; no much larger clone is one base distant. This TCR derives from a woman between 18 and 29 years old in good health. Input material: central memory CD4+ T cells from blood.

The DNA sequence reads TGTGCCAGCAGCGCAGAGAGGCGGGGCTATGGCTACACCTTC. Its coded protein is CASSAERRGYGYTF. This chain is built from TRBV9 and TRBJ1-2, with no confidently assigned D gene. From the germline V gene, CDR1 is SGDLS and CDR2 is YYNGEE. The V end loses 3 bases and the J end loses 4 bases, and a stretch of 13 bases separates them. There are 14 amino acids in the CDR3, from cysteine to phenylalanine inclusive. Solely the CDR3 DNA is kept, with 42 bases framed from the first base.